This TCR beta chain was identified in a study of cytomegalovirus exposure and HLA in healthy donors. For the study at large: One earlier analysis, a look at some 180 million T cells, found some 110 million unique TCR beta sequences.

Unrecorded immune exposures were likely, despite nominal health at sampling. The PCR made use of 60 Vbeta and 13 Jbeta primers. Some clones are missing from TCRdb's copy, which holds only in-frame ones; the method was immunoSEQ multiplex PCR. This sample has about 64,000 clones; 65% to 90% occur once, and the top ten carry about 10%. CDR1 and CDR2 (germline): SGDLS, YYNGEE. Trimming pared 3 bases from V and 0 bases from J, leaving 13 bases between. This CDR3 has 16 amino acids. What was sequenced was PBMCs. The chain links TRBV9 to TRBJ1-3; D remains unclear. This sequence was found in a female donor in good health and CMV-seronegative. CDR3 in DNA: TGTGCCAGCAGCGGAGGGCTCTGGGGCTCTGGAAACACCATATATTTT. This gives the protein CASSGGLWGSGNTIYF.